These T cell receptor beta chains were read from a single sample in a study of T-cell reconstitution after alpha-beta-depleted transplantation in children. TCRdb re-called the PCR reads through MiXCR, storing one row per CDR3 protein. In the table there are 800,000 to 1,000,000 distinct CDR3 sequences, about 29% of which are singletons. The sample here was PBMCs, mostly from graft donor cells, taken 360 days after TCRalphabeta/CD19-depleted stem cell transplant. These receptors were collected from a boy under two years old who had a stem cell transplant for SCID, so the T cells may come from the graft donor. The CDR3 runs from the conserved cysteine through the conserved F or W.

j_call v_call cdr3_aa
TRBJ2-2 TRBV5-1 CASSKLDRTGELFF
TRBJ1-1 TRBV10-3 CAISDERGGDTEAFF
TRBJ2-4 TRBV7-2 CASRVVAAGDIQYF
TRBJ1-1 TRBV20-1 CSANPDLDRMDTEAFF
TRBJ2-1 TRBV4-3 CASSQFWSPGQGDNEQFF
TRBJ2-2 TRBV12-3/TRBV12-4 CASSLWGGDSPGELFF
TRBJ2-7 TRBV20-1 CSASSGATSYEQYF
TRBJ2-5 TRBV15 CATTRDRGLETQYF
TRBJ1-2 TRBV6-5 CASSYSLGRVYGYTF
TRBJ1-5 TRBV12-3/TRBV12-4 CASSGGQGQPQHF
TRBJ1-1 TRBV4-3 CASSQDMGRSTEAFF
TRBJ2-5 TRBV12-3/TRBV12-4 CASSLAGLARETQYF
TRBJ2-5 TRBV12-3/TRBV12-4 CASSLNLGAGGETQYF
TRBJ1-4 TRBV6-5 CASSYSDRGNEKLFF
TRBJ2-1 TRBV20-1 CSAMEGSSYNEQFF
TRBJ2-7 TRBV11-2 CASSPARGGYEQYF
TRBJ2-1 TRBV7-2 CASSSSGGTYNEQFF
TRBJ2-2 TRBV7-9 CASSLGLAVDTGELFF
TRBJ2-1 TRBV5-1 CASRRPADRDNEQFF
TRBJ1-2 TRBV7-9 CASSLGTGENYGYTF
TRBJ2-2 TRBV4-2 CASSQSADTGELFF
TRBJ1-2 TRBV29-1 CSVEDLRGPYGYTF
TRBJ2-7 TRBV29-1 CSMKGTGSHEQYF
TRBJ2-7 TRBV5-5 CASSLGQNLYEQYF
TRBJ2-5 TRBV20-1 CSATIYREGMETQYF